This TCR beta chain comes out of a study of memory CD4+ T cells and cytomegalovirus serostatus. Background on the study: Healthy Belgian adult donors included about nine CMV-positive and some 25 CMV-negative people.

The sort gate was single viable CD3+CD4+CD8-CD45RO+ cells for memory CD4+ T cells. CMV serostatus came from serum IgG against pp150, pp28, p38, p52. After thawing, CD4+ T cells were positively selected. The V end was cut by 7 bases, the J end by 6 bases, with 7 bases between. Germline CDR1 is MNHEY and CDR2 is SVGAGI. This CDR3 has 12 amino acids. Original processing methods: After removing out-of-frame reads, 2 million to 2.5 million distinct TCRbeta sequences remained. The data were produced by immunoSEQ multiplex PCR, yet TCRdb's version contains in-frame clones alone and is incomplete. That table furnishes V, J and clone size, whereas the DNA furnished D and trimming. The sample holds 35,000 to 55,000 clones, around 78% seen once.

The sample was memory CD4+ T cells from blood. This chain joins TRBV6-5 and TRBJ1-6; D remains unclear. The TCR was taken from an adult in good health and CMV-seronegative. CDR3 sequence reads: CASNAGNSPLHF. The CDR3 DNA follows: TGTGCCAGCAATGCGGGTAATTCACCCCTCCACTTT.